Following are 25 T cell receptor beta chains from one sample sequenced in a study of cytomegalovirus exposure and HLA in healthy donors. With 60 Vbeta and 13 Jbeta primers, the PCR was carried out. Only in-frame clones appear in the TCRdb table, and some are missing; sequencing was by immunoSEQ multiplex PCR. The table includes tens of thousands of clones, about 66% detected once. The sample was PBMCs. These receptors were obtained from a boy younger than 18 in good health and CMV-seropositive.

The rearrangement uses TRBV6-5 and TRBJ1-2, with a weak D call TRBD1 (5 bases). CDR1 MNHEY and CDR2 SVGAGI come from the germline V gene. Trimming took 10 bases from V and 6 from J, leaving 9 bases between them. CDR3 length: 10 residues. CDR3 nucleotide sequence: TGTGCCACCGGGGGAAATGGCTACACCTTC. Its translation is CATGGNGYTF.

This clone showed up just once. The V gene is TRBV7-3, the J gene TRBJ2-2; D remains ambiguous. Looked up from germline, CDR1 is SGHTA and CDR2 is FQGTGA. The CDR3 is 14 amino acids. Trimming stripped 2 bases from V and 1 base from J, with 5 bases between. The CDR3 nucleotides are TGTGCCAGCAGCTTATCCAGGAACACCGGGGAGCTGTTTTTT. Protein product: CASSLSRNTGELFF.

The chain employs TRBV28 and TRBJ2-3; 11 bases are a match to TRBD2. This CDR3 contains 17 residues. Trimming at V came to 8 bases and at J to 0 bases, leaving 10 bases not matched to a gene. The germline gives CDR1 MDHEN, CDR2 SYDVKM. Here the CDR3 DNA reads TGTGCCAGCCATACCCGACTAGCGGGACCTAGCACAGATACGCAGTATTTT. It is translated as CASHTRLAGPSTDTQYF.

This clone was seen only a few times. The genes are TRBV7-9 and TRBJ2-6; tentative D call: TRBD1 (5 bases). The CDR3 runs 17 residues. CDR1 is SEHNR and CDR2 is FQNEAQ in the germline V gene (reference sequence). Trimming stripped 5 bases from V and 2 bases from J, with 16 bases between. CDR3 DNA sequence: TGTGCCAGCAGCATTTACCGGACATATCCTGGGGCCAACGTCCTGACTTTC. It specifies CASSIYRTYPGANVLTF.

The rearrangement joins TRBV19 to TRBJ2-7; 8 bases map to TRBD1. Germline assignment: CDR1 LNHDA and CDR2 SQIVND (reference sequence). V shed 5 bases and J 2 bases; nucleotides not matched to a gene: 5. The CDR3 is 14 residues long. CDR3 sequence (DNA): TGTGCCAGTAGTCCCGGGACAGGAACCTACGAGCAGTACTTC. Translated, it gives CASSPGTGTYEQYF.

This clone was seen only a few times. This chain connects TRBV5-6 to TRBJ1-2, with TRBD1 as a possible D gene (5 bases). The CDR3 consists of 13 residues. The V and J ends lost 5 bases and 8 bases respectively, with 16 bases between them. Germline V CDR1 and CDR2: SGHDT, YYEEEE. CDR3 region: CASSLRGDYGYTF. CDR3 sequence (DNA): TGTGCCAGCAGTCTTCGGGGGGATTACGGCTACACCTTC.

The genes are TRBV7-2 and TRBJ1-2; D call uncertain. Germline lookup yields CDR1 SGHTA and CDR2 FQGNSA. The V and J ends lost 5 bases and 1 base respectively, with 11 bases between them. The CDR3 totals 14 residues. Here the CDR3 reads CASSEHGLNYGYTF. DNA for the CDR3: TGTGCCAGCAGCGAACATGGACTTAACTATGGCTACACCTTC.

The chain recombines TRBV2 with TRBJ2-3; weak D call: TRBD1 (6 bases). The CDR3 totals 14 residues. V was clipped by 5 bases and J by 2 bases, with 11 bases between them. The germline V gene encodes CDR1 SNHLY and CDR2 FYNNEI. The CDR3 DNA is TGTGCCAGCAGTTTCCAGGGGTACACAGATACGCAGTATTTT. This codes for CASSFQGYTDTQYF. Together with reference TRBV2 and TRBJ2-3, the CDR3 gives the full variable domain: EPEVTQTPSHQVTQMGQEVILRCVPISNHLYFYWYRQILGQKVEFLVSFYNNEISEKSEIFDDQFSVERPDGSNFTLKIRSTKLEDSAMYFCASSFQGYTDTQYFGPGTRLTVL.

On this clone: Germline and junction disagree at one end, which may indicate a read error. The rearrangement links TRBV29-1 to TRBJ1-2, with D maybe TRBD1 (5 bases). CDR3 length: 14 residues. From germline, CDR1 is SQVTM and CDR2 ANQGSEA. CDR3 region: CSVVTGERGYGYPF. CDR3 bases: TGCAGCGTGGTAACCGGCGAAAGGGGCTATGGCTACCCCTTC.

The chain joins TRBV7-6 to TRBJ2-6, with 9 bases aligning to TRBD1. Germline-derived CDR1 and CDR2 are SGHVS and FNYEAQ. Trimming took 5 bases from V and 9 from J; bases not matched to a gene: 8. This CDR3 is built from 15 residues. CDR3 loop: CASSPGDRDDNVLTF. The CDR3 nucleotides are TGTGCCAGCAGCCCGGGGGACAGGGACGACAACGTCCTGACTTTC.

This clone was seen a handful of times. V usage is TRBV6-5 and J usage is TRBJ1-2; 8 bases align to TRBD1. Germline V gene lookup returns CDR1 MNHEY and CDR2 SVGAGI. This CDR3 is built from 14 residues. J was trimmed by 6 bases and V by 4 bases; bases with no gene match: 7. The CDR3 DNA reads as TGTGCCAGCAGTTCCACAGGGGGAGTCGATGGCTACACCTTC. It encodes CASSSTGGVDGYTF.

The genes are TRBV7-2 and TRBJ1-6; D unresolved. Per the germline V gene, CDR1 is SGHTA and CDR2 is FQGNSA. The CDR3 length is 14 residues. Trimming removed 3 bases from V and 5 bases from J, with 8 bases in between. The CDR3 sequence: CASSFRRNNSPLHF. The CDR3 coding sequence is TGTGCCAGCAGCTTTCGCAGAAATAATTCACCCCTCCACTTT.

Turning to this clone: This sample also contains other DNA sequences that code for the same CDR3. This sequence joins TRBV30 and TRBJ2-7; D ambiguous. CDR3 length: 11 residues. Deletions cut 0 bases from V and 6 bases from J, with 6 bases between. Germline CDR1 is GTSNPN and CDR2 is SVGIG (reference sequence). CDR3 protein: CAWSVGGEQYF. The CDR3 DNA follows: TGTGCCTGGAGTGTAGGCGGCGAGCAGTACTTC. The entire variable domain, with the rest obtained from reference TRBV30 and TRBJ2-7, is as follows: SQTIHQWPATLVQPVGSPLSLECTVEGTSNPNLYWYRQAAGRGLQLLFYSVGIGQISSEVPQNLSASRPQDRQFILSSKKLLLSDSGFYLCAWSVGGEQYFGPGTRLTVT.

This clone appeared a few times. The CDR3 DNA follows: TGTGCCAGCAGTGACTTCAGAGGGGGTGAGCAGTTCTTC. Protein product: CASSDFRGGEQFF. This chain joins TRBV6-4 and TRBJ2-1, with D maybe TRBD1 (6 bases). V lost 1 base, J lost 9 bases, and 10 bases lay in between. Germline-derived CDR1 and CDR2 are MRHNA and SNTAGT. The length of the CDR3 is 13 residues.

This clone was seen a handful of times. This chain's CDR3 is CASRAGQANSPLHF. The CDR3 bases are TGTGCCAGCAGGGCGGGACAGGCTAATTCACCCCTCCACTTT. The chain is built from TRBV6-5 and TRBJ1-6; 8 nucleotides match TRBD1. Trimming took 6 bases from V and 6 from J; bases not matched to a gene: 4. In germline, CDR1 is MNHEY, CDR2 SVGAGI. This CDR3 comprises 14 residues.

J is TRBJ1-2 and V is TRBV25-1; TRBD1 might be the D (5 bases). V lost 1 base, J lost 6 bases, and 15 bases lay in between. The CDR3 is made up of 15 amino acids. Germline V gives CDR1 MGHDK, CDR2 SYGVNS. The CDR3 reads CASSELMGQGDGYTF. The CDR3 nucleotides are TGTGCCAGCAGTGAATTAATGGGGCAGGGTGATGGCTACACCTTC.

The chain uses TRBV5-4 and TRBJ2-2; the D gene is possibly TRBD1 (5 bases). Germline lookup yields CDR1 SGHNT and CDR2 YYREEE (reference sequence). The CDR3 is 16 residues long. Trimming removed 2 bases at V and 6 bases at J, with 17 bases between. CDR3 sequence reads: CASSFAGIRSSGELFF. CDR3 nucleotides: TGTGCCAGCAGCTTCGCAGGGATACGAAGCTCCGGGGAGCTGTTTTTT.

The genes are TRBV5-1 and TRBJ2-7; 11 bases are shared with TRBD1. The CDR3 runs to 14 residues. Germline CDR1 is SGHRS and CDR2 is YFSETQ. The J segment lost 7 bases and the V segment lost 3 bases, leaving 6 bases of the junction unmatched. This chain's CDR3 is CASSSGTGGDEQYF. The CDR3 coding sequence is TGCGCCAGCAGCTCTGGGACAGGGGGTGATGAGCAGTACTTC.

Only one count was recorded for this clone. The chain joins TRBV27 to TRBJ1-2; D uncertain. V lost 5 bases and J lost 3, with 10 bases in between. CDR3 size: 13 residues. Per the germline V gene, CDR1 is MNHEY and CDR2 is SMNVEV (reference sequence). The CDR3 bases are TGTGCCAGCAGTCAAACGAGGTACTATGGCTACACCTTC. Amino acid sequence: CASSQTRYYGYTF.

The chain uses TRBV6-1 and TRBJ1-2; the D gene is possibly TRBD1 (5 bases). From germline, CDR1 is MNHNS and CDR2 SASEGT. This CDR3 is 13 amino acids long. The V end lost 6 bases, the J end lost 4 bases, and 12 bases lay between the germline ends. The CDR3: CASSPTDLYGYTF. DNA of the CDR3: TGTGCCAGCAGCCCGACAGACCTCTATGGCTACACCTTC.

The rearrangement links TRBV27 to TRBJ1-2; 8 positions match TRBD1. V trimming: 3 bases; J trimming: 2 bases; junction bases outside the gene matches: 8. The CDR3 covers 16 residues. Germline lookup yields CDR1 MNHEY and CDR2 SMNVEV (reference sequence). In DNA form, the CDR3 reads TGTGCCAGCAGTTTTAGGCAGGGGGCCGTCAACTATGGCTACACCTTC. It specifies CASSFRQGAVNYGYTF.

This clone was counted between two and nine times. The gene calls are TRBV2 and TRBJ1-5; D remains ambiguous. CDR1 SNHLY and CDR2 FYNNEI come from the germline V gene. The length of the CDR3 is 13 residues. Trimming cost V 4 bases and J 0 bases, with 4 bases left between them. The CDR3 sequence is CASSAYSNQPQHF. For the CDR3, the DNA is TGTGCCAGCAGTGCCTATAGCAATCAGCCCCAGCATTTT.

The chain employs TRBV5-5 and TRBJ1-3; 8 bases match TRBD1. CDR3 length: 14 residues. Germline V gene sequence: CDR1 SGHKS, CDR2 YYEKEE (reference sequence). V shed 5 bases, J shed 4 bases, and the junction held 5 bases outside the gene matches. The CDR3 here is CASRPGTGGNTIYF. The CDR3 DNA reads TGTGCCAGCAGGCCTGGGACAGGAGGAAACACCATATATTTT.

This chain joins TRBV9 and TRBJ2-2, with D tentatively TRBD1 (5 bases). The V gene lost 2 bases and the J gene lost 4 bases, with 9 bases spanning the gap. Germline loops: CDR1 SGDLS, CDR2 YYNGEE. The CDR3 contains 14 residues. DNA of the CDR3: TGTGCCAGCAGCGTCGACAGATCCACCGGGGAGCTGTTTTTT. This encodes CASSVDRSTGELFF.

This chain connects TRBV6-1 to TRBJ1-5; 8 positions match TRBD1. The V gene's germline CDR1 is MNHNS and CDR2 SASEGT. The CDR3 covers 15 residues. Trimming cost V 4 bases and J 5 bases; bases outside gene matches: 7. The DNA for the CDR3 is TGTGCCAGCAGTGGAGGGTACAGGGGGGATCAGCCCCAGCATTTT. Translating gives CASSGGYRGDQPQHF.